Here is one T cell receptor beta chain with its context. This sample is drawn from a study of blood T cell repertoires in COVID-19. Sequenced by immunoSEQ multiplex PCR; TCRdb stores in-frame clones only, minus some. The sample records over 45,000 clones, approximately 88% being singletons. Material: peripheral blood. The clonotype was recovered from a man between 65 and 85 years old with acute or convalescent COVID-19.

The CDR3 loop reads CASSPDPGTEAFF. In DNA form, the CDR3 reads TGTGCCAGCAGCCCCGATCCCGGGACAGAAGCTTTCTTT. The chain is built from TRBV3-1 (or the pseudogene TRBV3-2) and TRBJ1-1; TRBD1 is a possible D gene (6 bases). The length of the CDR3 is 13 residues. The germline CDR1 and CDR2 sequences are LGHDT and YNNKEL (reference sequence). V was trimmed by 4 bases and J by 8 bases, leaving 14 bases between them.